This T cell receptor (beta chain) originates from a study of blood T cell repertoires in COVID-19. Study in general: There were acute and convalescent COVID-19 samples, and they came from the United States, Italy and Spain.

The junction had 9 bases not matched to a gene; V was cut back by 4 bases and J by 4 bases. Germline CDR1 is LGHNA and CDR2 is YNFKEQ. The CDR3 has 16 amino acids. This study enrolled people aged 18 to 89 from about two dozen US geographic areas. The assay was immunoSEQ multiplex PCR, and TCRdb's table has in-frame clones only and misses some. The table records hundreds of thousands of clones, 85% to 90% of them present only once. The gene calls are TRBV4-2 and TRBJ2-7, with 11 bases fitting TRBD2. The sequence derives from a man aged 25 to 40 who had recovered from COVID-19. Specimen: PBMCs or T cells enriched from blood (not recorded which). In nucleotides, the CDR3 is TGTGCCAGCAGCCGAGTATTAGCGGGAGGGCGGTACGAGCAGTACTTC. This encodes CASSRVLAGGRYEQYF.